These 14 T cell receptor beta chains came from one sample sequenced in a study of cytomegalovirus exposure and HLA in healthy donors. The PCR contained 60 Vbeta and 13 Jbeta primers. This table comes from immunoSEQ multiplex PCR, and its TCRdb copy is limited to in-frame clones, with some not included. Among hundreds of thousands of clones listed, about three quarters were seen once. The sample taken for sequencing was PBMCs. The receptors originated from a young man in good health and CMV-seronegative.

This rearrangement joins TRBV9 to TRBJ1-3, with unresolved D. This CDR3 has 18 residues. The V end was cut by 2 bases, the J end by 0 bases, with 18 bases between. Germline lookup yields CDR1 SGDLS and CDR2 YYNGEE. The CDR3 DNA reads TGTGCCAGCAGCGTGGAGTTGATCCAGACCACCTCTGGAAACACCATATATTTT. Amino acids: CASSVELIQTTSGNTIYF.

The table lists this clone with a few counts. The CDR3: CASSIAGMGETQYF. DNA of the CDR3: TGTGCCAGTAGTATTGCGGGGATGGGGGAGACCCAGTACTTC. The chain joins TRBV19 to TRBJ2-5; possible D gene TRBD2, 6 bases. This CDR3 has 14 amino acids. V gave up 3 bases and J gave up 5 bases, with 13 bases separating them. CDR1 and CDR2 (germline): LNHDA, SQIVND (reference sequence).

The J gene is TRBJ2-3, the V gene TRBV28, with D tentatively TRBD1 (6 bases). The CDR3 is 11 residues long. The germline gives CDR1 MDHEN, CDR2 SYDVKM. V dropped 6 bases and J dropped 7 bases, with 8 bases sitting between them. In DNA, the CDR3 is TGTGCCAGCAGCGACAGGAATACGCAGTATTTT. It yields the protein CASSDRNTQYF.

With respect to this clone: Its ends do not fully match the called genes, so a read error is possible. This chain connects TRBV25-1 to TRBJ2-5; D is unclear. Germline lookup yields CDR1 MGHDK and CDR2 SYGVNS. The CDR3 is 12 residues long. The CDR3 loop is CASSGSKEAQYF. The CDR3 DNA follows: TGTGCCAGCAGTGGTAGCAAAGAGGCCCAGTACTTC.

The chain recombines TRBV7-8 with TRBJ2-7; the match to TRBD2 covers 9 bases. The germline gives CDR1 SGHVS, CDR2 FQNEAQ. The ends lost 1 base at V and 2 bases at J; junction bases unmatched: 0. The CDR3 is 14 amino acids. The CDR3 DNA is TGTGCCAGCAGCTTAGTAGCGGGAGCCTACGAGCAGTACTTC. Residues: CASSLVAGAYEQYF.

J is TRBJ2-3 and V is TRBV28, with a tentative D call TRBD1 (6 bases). The CDR3 spans 15 residues. Germline V gene sequence: CDR1 MDHEN, CDR2 SYDVKM. V was clipped by 0 bases and J by 5 bases, with 12 bases between them. In nucleotides, the CDR3 is TGTGCCAGCAGTTTATGGGAGACAGGCGGAGATACGCAGTATTTT. It encodes CASSLWETGGDTQYF. Using reference TRBV28 and TRBJ2-3 for the parts outside the CDR3, the full variable domain is DVKVTQSSRYLVKRTGEKVFLECVQDMDHENMFWYRQDPGLGLRLIYFSYDVKMKEKGDIPEGYSVSREKKERFSLILESASTNQTSMYLCASSLWETGGDTQYFGPGTRLTVL.

This chain connects TRBV11-2 to TRBJ2-1; D remains ambiguous. V lost 1 base and J 5 bases, leaving 9 bases between the germline ends. Germline V CDR1 and CDR2: SGHAT, FQNNGV. The CDR3 sequence is 14 residues long. CDR3 coding DNA: TGTGCCAGCAGCTTAGGGCTAGTCGACAATGAGCAGTTCTTC. Protein product: CASSLGLVDNEQFF.

A word on this clone: Other DNA sequences in the same sample also yield this CDR3. This chain links TRBV30 with TRBJ1-2; D call uncertain. Germline CDR1 reads GTSNPN; CDR2 reads SVGIG (reference sequence). V shed 5 bases and J shed 3 bases, with 7 bases lying between them. CDR3 length equals 11 residues. DNA for the CDR3: TGTGCCTGGCGGACTGACTATGGCTACACCTTC. It is translated as CAWRTDYGYTF.

The chain uses TRBV2 and TRBJ1-5; 7 bases are a match to TRBD1. Germline CDR1 reads SNHLY; CDR2 reads FYNNEI. The CDR3 has 19 amino acids. Germline trimming cut 4 bases from V and 1 base from J; bases unmatched to any gene: 16. The CDR3 DNA follows: TGTGCCAGCAGTGGGGATCGGGACAGTGGGACTGTGAGCAATCAGCCCCAGCATTTT. It yields the protein CASSGDRDSGTVSNQPQHF.

This chain connects TRBV9 to TRBJ2-1; perhaps TRBD2 as D (5 bases). Trimming cost V 0 bases and J 10 bases, with 5 bases left between them. Per the germline V gene, CDR1 is SGDLS and CDR2 is YYNGEE. There are 11 residues in the CDR3. The CDR3 is CASSVGLEQFF. The CDR3 nucleotides are TGTGCCAGCAGCGTAGGACTAGAGCAGTTCTTC.

The chain is built from TRBV5-1 and TRBJ2-7; a weak D match, TRBD2 (6 bases). This CDR3 comprises 13 residues. Germline values: CDR1 SGHRS, CDR2 YFSETQ. The V end was cut by 5 bases, the J end by 3 bases, with 12 bases between. CDR3 in amino acids: CASSWVGGYEQYF. The CDR3 region has the DNA TGCGCCAGCAGTTGGGTCGGGGGCTACGAGCAGTACTTC. Complete variable domain (other parts from reference TRBV5-1 and TRBJ2-7): KAGVTQTPRYLIKTRGQQVTLSCSPISGHRSVSWYQQTPGQGLQFLFEYFSETQRNKGNFPGRFSGRQFSNSRSEMNVSTLELGDSALYLCASSWVGGYEQYFGPGTRLTVT.

This chain joins TRBV19 and TRBJ1-6; D is possibly TRBD1 (6 bases). V lost 6 bases and J 4 bases, leaving 19 bases between the germline ends. CDR1 and CDR2 from the germline V gene are LNHDA and SQIVND (reference sequence). The length of the CDR3 is 17 residues. The CDR3 DNA sequence: TGTGCCAGTAGATTGGGGACACAACAGGGATATAATTCACCCCTCCACTTT. Amino acid sequence: CASRLGTQQGYNSPLHF.

The chain recombines TRBV5-1 with TRBJ2-5; the match to TRBD1 covers 9 bases. The germline V gene has CDR1 SGHRS and CDR2 YFSETQ. The ends lost 4 bases at V and 1 base at J; junction bases unmatched: 8. The CDR3 contains 16 residues. CDR3 loop: CASSRGQGTRQETQYF. The CDR3 bases are TGCGCCAGCAGCAGAGGACAGGGGACTCGCCAAGAGACCCAGTACTTC.

The chain links TRBV7-9 to TRBJ2-7; D may be TRBD1 (6 bases). Germline V gene sequence: CDR1 SEHNR, CDR2 FQNEAQ (reference sequence). The length of the CDR3 is 14 residues. The ends were cut back, 5 bases at V and 3 bases at J, with 14 bases in the middle. CDR3 nucleotide sequence: TGTGCCAGCAGCCCACCTGGACAGTTCTACGAGCAGTACTTC. This gives the protein CASSPPGQFYEQYF. The full variable domain, completed using reference TRBV7-9 and TRBJ2-7, is DTGVSQNPRHKITKRGQNVTFRCDPISEHNRLYWYRQTLGQGPEFLTYFQNEAQLEKSRLLSDRFSAERPKGSFSTLEIQRTEQGDSAMYLCASSPPGQFYEQYFGPGTRLTVT.